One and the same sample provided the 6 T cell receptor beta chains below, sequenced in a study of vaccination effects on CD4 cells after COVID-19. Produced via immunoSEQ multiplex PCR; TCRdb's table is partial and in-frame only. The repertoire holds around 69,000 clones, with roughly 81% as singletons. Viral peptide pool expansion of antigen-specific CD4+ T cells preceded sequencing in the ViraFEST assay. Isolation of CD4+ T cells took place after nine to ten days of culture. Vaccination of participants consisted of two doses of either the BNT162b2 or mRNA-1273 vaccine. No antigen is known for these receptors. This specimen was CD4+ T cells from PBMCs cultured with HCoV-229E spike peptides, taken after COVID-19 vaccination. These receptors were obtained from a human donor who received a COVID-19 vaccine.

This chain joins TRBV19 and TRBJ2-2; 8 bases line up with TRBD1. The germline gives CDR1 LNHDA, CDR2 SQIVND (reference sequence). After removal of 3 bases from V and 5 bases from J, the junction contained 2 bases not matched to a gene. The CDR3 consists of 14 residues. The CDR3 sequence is CASSIRQGTGELFF. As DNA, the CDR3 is TGTGCCAGTAGTATCCGACAGGGGACCGGGGAGCTGTTTTTT.

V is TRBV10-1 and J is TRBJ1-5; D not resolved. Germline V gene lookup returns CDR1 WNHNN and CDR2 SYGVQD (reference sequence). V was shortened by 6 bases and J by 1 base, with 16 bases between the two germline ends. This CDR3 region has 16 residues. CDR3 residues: CASSPGGRASNQPQHF. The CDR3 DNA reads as TGCGCCAGCAGCCCGGGAGGGAGGGCCAGCAATCAGCCCCAGCATTTT.

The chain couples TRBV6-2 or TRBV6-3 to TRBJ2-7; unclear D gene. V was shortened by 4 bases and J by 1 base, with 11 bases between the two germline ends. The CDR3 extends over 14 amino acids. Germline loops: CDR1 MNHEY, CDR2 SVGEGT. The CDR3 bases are TGTGCCAGCAGTTCGATCAGCCCTTCCTACGAGCAGTACGTC. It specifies CASSSISPSYEQYV.

CDR3 nucleotide sequence: TGTGCCAGCAGTGGGGTTCTGAACACTGAAGCTTTCTTT. Protein: CASSGVLNTEAFF. V is TRBV2 and J is TRBJ1-1; no reliable D call. This CDR3 comprises 13 residues. Trimming took 4 bases from V and 0 from J, leaving 6 bases between them. CDR1 and CDR2 from the germline V gene are SNHLY and FYNNEI.

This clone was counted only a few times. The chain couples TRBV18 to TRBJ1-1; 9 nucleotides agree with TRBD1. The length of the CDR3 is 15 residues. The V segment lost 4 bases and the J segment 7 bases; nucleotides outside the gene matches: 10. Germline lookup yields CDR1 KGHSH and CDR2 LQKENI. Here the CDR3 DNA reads TGTGCCAGCTCACTCGGACAGGGGAGGCCCCATGAAGCTTTCTTT. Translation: CASSLGQGRPHEAFF.

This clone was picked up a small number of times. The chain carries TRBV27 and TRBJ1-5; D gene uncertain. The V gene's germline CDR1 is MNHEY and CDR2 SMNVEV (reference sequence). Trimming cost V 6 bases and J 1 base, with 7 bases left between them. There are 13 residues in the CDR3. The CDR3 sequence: CASSAGSNQPQHF. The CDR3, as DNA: TGTGCCAGCAGCGCCGGCAGCAATCAGCCCCAGCATTTT.